These T cell receptor beta chains were read from a single sample in a study of T cell responses to AZD1222 COVID-19 vaccine. Profiling relied on immunoSEQ multiplex PCR, and the TCRdb table lists in-frame clones only, not all of them. The sample shows roughly 130,000 clones, approximately 92% of them seen only once. Specimen: peripheral blood, collected on day 0 of AZD1222 vaccination. These receptors were taken from an adult in good health. Each CDR3 is given with its conserved first and last residue. Each record gives: CDR3 protein, CDR3 DNA, clone size, D gene, V gene, J gene. D genes are given only for firm matches. Only some rows state a clone size, as once, few, many or a class for expanded clones.

CDR3aa: CASRPPGAEAFF
CDR3nt: TGTGCCAGCAGACCTCCTGGGGCTGAAGCTTTCTTT
abundance: .
d_gene: .
v_gene: TRBV12-3/TRBV12-4
j_gene: TRBJ1-1

CDR3aa: CASSLGALLGTEAFF
CDR3nt: TGTGCCAGCAGTTTGGGGGCCCTCTTGGGCACTGAAGCTTTCTTT
abundance: .
d_gene: .
v_gene: TRBV27
j_gene: TRBJ1-1

CDR3aa: CASSLGQLLNEQFF
CDR3nt: TGCGCCAGCAGCTTGGGACAGCTACTTAATGAGCAGTTCTTC
abundance: .
d_gene: .
v_gene: TRBV5-1
j_gene: TRBJ2-1

CDR3aa: CASSLAYRGWETQYF
CDR3nt: TGTGCCAGCAGCTTAGCCTACAGGGGTTGGGAGACCCAGTACTTC
abundance: .
d_gene: TRBD1
v_gene: TRBV7-2
j_gene: TRBJ2-5

CDR3aa: CATSDRRNQPQHF
CDR3nt: TGTGCCACCAGTGATCGGCGAAATCAGCCCCAGCATTTT
abundance: .
d_gene: .
v_gene: TRBV24-1
j_gene: TRBJ1-5

CDR3aa: CSVEVRRTGGSPLHF
CDR3nt: TGCAGCGTTGAAGTTAGACGCACAGGGGGTTCACCCCTCCACTTT
abundance: .
d_gene: TRBD1
v_gene: TRBV29-1
j_gene: TRBJ1-6

CDR3aa: CASSRTGTGANVLTF
CDR3nt: TGTGCCAGCAGCCGGACAGGGACCGGGGCCAACGTCCTGACTTTC
abundance: once
d_gene: TRBD1
v_gene: TRBV4-2
j_gene: TRBJ2-6

CDR3aa: CASSQDGSGLGGANTEAFF
CDR3nt: TGTGCCAGCAGCCAAGATGGAAGTGGATTAGGGGGCGCGAACACTGAAGCTTTCTTT
abundance: .
d_gene: TRBD1
v_gene: TRBV4-2
j_gene: TRBJ1-1

CDR3aa: CASSLDGSGSADTQYF
CDR3nt: TGTGCCAGCAGCTTAGATGGTAGCGGGAGTGCAGATACGCAGTATTTT
abundance: .
d_gene: TRBD2
v_gene: TRBV7-2
j_gene: TRBJ2-3

CDR3aa: CASKLRGSNQPQHF
CDR3nt: TGTGCCAGCAAACTCCGGGGCTCCAATCAGCCCCAGCATTTT
abundance: once
d_gene: .
v_gene: TRBV6-5
j_gene: TRBJ1-5

CDR3aa: CASSLRGQIYGYTF
CDR3nt: TGTGCCAGCAGCTTGAGGGGACAGATTTATGGCTACACCTTC
abundance: .
d_gene: TRBD1
v_gene: TRBV5-6
j_gene: TRBJ1-2

CDR3aa: CASSMRVAGNQPQHF
CDR3nt: TGTGCCAGTAGTATGCGAGTTGCGGGCAATCAGCCCCAGCATTTT
abundance: .
d_gene: .
v_gene: TRBV19
j_gene: TRBJ1-5

CDR3aa: CASSFKSSGSNTGELFF
CDR3nt: TGTGCCAGCAGCTTTAAATCTTCGGGTTCTAACACCGGGGAGCTGTTTTTT
abundance: .
d_gene: .
v_gene: TRBV13
j_gene: TRBJ2-2

CDR3aa: CASSVEGQGTEAFF
CDR3nt: TGTGCCAGCAGCGTAGAGGGACAGGGCACTGAAGCTTTCTTT
abundance: .
d_gene: TRBD1
v_gene: TRBV9
j_gene: TRBJ1-1

CDR3aa: CASSWQGQANTEAFF
CDR3nt: TGCGCCAGCAGCTGGCAGGGACAGGCGAACACTGAAGCTTTCTTT
abundance: .
d_gene: TRBD1
v_gene: TRBV5-1
j_gene: TRBJ1-1

CDR3aa: CASFTGTYGTEAFF
CDR3nt: TGTGCCAGCTTCACCGGGACCTATGGCACTGAAGCTTTCTTT
abundance: .
d_gene: .
v_gene: TRBV18
j_gene: TRBJ1-1

CDR3aa: CASSLVEGRAYGYTF
CDR3nt: TGTGCCAGCAGCTTAGTTGAGGGCAGGGCTTATGGCTACACCTTC
abundance: few
d_gene: .
v_gene: TRBV7-9
j_gene: TRBJ1-2

CDR3aa: CAWSVSRVRDEQYF
CDR3nt: TGTGCCTGGAGTGTATCCAGGGTTAGGGACGAGCAGTATTTC
abundance: .
d_gene: .
v_gene: TRBV30
j_gene: TRBJ2-7

CDR3aa: CASSLAGGAYNEQFF
CDR3nt: TGTGCCAGCAGCTTAGCGGGTGGGGCCTACAATGAGCAGTTCTTC
abundance: .
d_gene: .
v_gene: TRBV7-2
j_gene: TRBJ2-1

CDR3aa: CASSLVWGLGTDTQYF
CDR3nt: TGCGCCAGCAGCTTGGTATGGGGGCTGGGCACAGATACGCAGTATTTT
abundance: .
d_gene: .
v_gene: TRBV5-1
j_gene: TRBJ2-3